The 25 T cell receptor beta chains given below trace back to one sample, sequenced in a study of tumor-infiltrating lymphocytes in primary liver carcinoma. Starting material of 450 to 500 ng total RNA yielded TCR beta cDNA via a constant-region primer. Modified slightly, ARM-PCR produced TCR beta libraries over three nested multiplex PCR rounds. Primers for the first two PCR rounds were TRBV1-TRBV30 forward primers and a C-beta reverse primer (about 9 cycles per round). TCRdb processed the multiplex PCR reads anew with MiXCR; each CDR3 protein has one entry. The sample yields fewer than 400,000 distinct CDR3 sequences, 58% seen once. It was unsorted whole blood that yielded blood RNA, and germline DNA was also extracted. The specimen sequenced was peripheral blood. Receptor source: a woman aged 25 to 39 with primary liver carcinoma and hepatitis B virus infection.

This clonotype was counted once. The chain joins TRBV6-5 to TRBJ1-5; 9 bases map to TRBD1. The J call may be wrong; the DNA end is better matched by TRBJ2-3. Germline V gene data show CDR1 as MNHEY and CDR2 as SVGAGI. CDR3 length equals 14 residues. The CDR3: CASGRTGDRQPQYF. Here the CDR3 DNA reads TGTGCCAGCGGTCGGACAGGGGACCGTCAGCCCCAGTATTTT.

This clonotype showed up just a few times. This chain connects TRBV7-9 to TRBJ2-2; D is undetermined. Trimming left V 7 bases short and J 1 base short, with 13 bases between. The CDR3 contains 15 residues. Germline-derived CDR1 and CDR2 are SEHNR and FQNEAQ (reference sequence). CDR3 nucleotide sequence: TGTGCCAGCACGAGGTCAGATGGGAACACCGGGGAGCTGTTTTTT. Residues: CASTRSDGNTGELFF.

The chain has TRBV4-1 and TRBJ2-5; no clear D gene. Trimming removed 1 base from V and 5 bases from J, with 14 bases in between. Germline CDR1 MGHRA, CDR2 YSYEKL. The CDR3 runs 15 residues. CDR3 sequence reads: CASSQVLSVLETQYF. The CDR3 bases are TGCGCCAGCAGCCAAGTCCTTTCGGTGCTGGAGACCCAGTACTTC.

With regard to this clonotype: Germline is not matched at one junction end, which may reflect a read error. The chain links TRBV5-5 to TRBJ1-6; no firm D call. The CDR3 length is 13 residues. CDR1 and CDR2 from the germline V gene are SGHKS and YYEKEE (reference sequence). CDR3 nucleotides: TGTGCCAGCGGGAGCTCCTATAGTTCACCCCTCCACTTT. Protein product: CASGSSYSSPLHF.

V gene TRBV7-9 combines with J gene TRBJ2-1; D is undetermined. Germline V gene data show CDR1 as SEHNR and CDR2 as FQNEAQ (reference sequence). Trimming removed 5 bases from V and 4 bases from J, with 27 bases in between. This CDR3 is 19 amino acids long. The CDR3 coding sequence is TGTGCCAGCAGCGCCAAAGGACCCGAGTTCCCGTCCCGATACAATGAGCAGTTCTTC. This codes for CASSAKGPEFPSRYNEQFF. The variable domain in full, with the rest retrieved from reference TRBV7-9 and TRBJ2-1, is DTGVSQNPRHKITKRGQNVTFRCDPISEHNRLYWYRQTLGQGPEFLTYFQNEAQLEKSRLLSDRFSAERPKGSFSTLEIQRTEQGDSAMYLCASSAKGPEFPSRYNEQFFGPGTRLTVL.

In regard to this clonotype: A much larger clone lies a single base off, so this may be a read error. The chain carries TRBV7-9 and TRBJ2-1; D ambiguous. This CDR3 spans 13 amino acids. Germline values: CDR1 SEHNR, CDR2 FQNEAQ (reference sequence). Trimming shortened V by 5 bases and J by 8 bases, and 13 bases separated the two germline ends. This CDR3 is CASSPTFGDEQFF. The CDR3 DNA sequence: TGTGCCAGCAGCCCTACATTCGGAGATGAGCAGTTCTTC.

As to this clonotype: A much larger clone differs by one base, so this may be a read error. The CDR3 DNA reads as TGTGCCAGCTGCTGGACTAGCGGGCTTTACGAGCAGTACTTC. Translated, it gives CASCWTSGLYEQYF. The rearrangement uses TRBV6-2 or TRBV6-3 and TRBJ2-7; 11 positions match TRBD2. The germline CDR1 and CDR2 sequences are MNHEY and SVGEGT. The V and J ends lost 8 bases and 4 bases, in that order; junction bases with no gene match: 7. This CDR3 has 14 amino acids.

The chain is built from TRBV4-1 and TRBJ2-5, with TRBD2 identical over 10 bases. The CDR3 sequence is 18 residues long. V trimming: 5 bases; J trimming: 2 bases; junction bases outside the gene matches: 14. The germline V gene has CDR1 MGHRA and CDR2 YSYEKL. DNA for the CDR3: TGCGCCAGCAGCTTATACCCGGTTGGACTAGCGGTACAAGAGACCCAGTACTTC. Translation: CASSLYPVGLAVQETQYF.

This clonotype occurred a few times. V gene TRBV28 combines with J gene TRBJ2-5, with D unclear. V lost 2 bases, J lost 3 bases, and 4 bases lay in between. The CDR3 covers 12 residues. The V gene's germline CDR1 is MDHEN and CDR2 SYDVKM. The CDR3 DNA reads TGTGCCAGCAGTTTAAACGAAGAGACCCAGTACTTC. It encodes CASSLNEETQYF.

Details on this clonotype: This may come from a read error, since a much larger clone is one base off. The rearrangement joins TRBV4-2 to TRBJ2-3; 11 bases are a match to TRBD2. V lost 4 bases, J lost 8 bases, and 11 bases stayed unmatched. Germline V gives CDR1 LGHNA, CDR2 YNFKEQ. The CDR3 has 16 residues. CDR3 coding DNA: TGTGCCAGCAGCCGCGAAGTAGCGGGAGGGCCAGGTACGCAGTATTTT. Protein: CASSREVAGGPGTQYF.

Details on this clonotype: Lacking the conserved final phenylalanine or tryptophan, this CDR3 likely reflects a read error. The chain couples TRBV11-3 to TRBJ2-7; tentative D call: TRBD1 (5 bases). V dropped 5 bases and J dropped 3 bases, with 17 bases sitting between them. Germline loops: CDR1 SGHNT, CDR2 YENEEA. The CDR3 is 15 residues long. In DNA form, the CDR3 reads TGTGCCAGCAGCCACCCGGCCAACAGGCTCTACGAGCAGTACCTC. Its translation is CASSHPANRLYEQYL.

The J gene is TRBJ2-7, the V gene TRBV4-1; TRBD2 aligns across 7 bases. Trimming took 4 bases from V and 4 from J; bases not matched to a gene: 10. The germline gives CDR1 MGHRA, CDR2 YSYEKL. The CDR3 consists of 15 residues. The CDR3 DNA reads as TGCGCCAGCAGCCGTCAACCTAGCGGAGAGTACGAGCAGTACTTC. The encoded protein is CASSRQPSGEYEQYF.

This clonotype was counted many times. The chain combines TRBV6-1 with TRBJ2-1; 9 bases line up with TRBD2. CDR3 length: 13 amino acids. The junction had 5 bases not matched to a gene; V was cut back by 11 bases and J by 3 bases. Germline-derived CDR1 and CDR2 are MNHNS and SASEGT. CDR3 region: CASQTSGYNEQFF. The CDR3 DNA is TGTGCCTCCCAGACTAGCGGCTACAATGAGCAGTTCTTC.

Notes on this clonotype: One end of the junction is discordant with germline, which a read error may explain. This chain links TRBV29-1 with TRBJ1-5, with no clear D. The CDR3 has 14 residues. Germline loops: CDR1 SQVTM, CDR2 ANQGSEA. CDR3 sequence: CSVVDPGYNEPQHF. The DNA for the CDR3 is TGCAGCGTTGTGGACCCGGGGTACAATGAGCCCCAGCATTTT.

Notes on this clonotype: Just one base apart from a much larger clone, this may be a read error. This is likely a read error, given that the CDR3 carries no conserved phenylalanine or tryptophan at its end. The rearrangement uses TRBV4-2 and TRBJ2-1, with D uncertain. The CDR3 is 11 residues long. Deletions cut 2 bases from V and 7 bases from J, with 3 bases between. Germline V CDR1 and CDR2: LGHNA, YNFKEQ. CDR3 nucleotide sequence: TGTGCCAGCAGCCAACTGAATGAGCAGTTCTTG. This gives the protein CASSQLNEQFL.

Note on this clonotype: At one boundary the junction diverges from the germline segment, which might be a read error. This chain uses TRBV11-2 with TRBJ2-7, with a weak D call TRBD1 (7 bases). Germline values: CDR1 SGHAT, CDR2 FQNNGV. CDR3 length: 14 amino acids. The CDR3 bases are TGTACCAGCAGCGTCAGCAGGGGGACTTACGAGCAGTACTTC. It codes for CTSSVSRGTYEQYF.

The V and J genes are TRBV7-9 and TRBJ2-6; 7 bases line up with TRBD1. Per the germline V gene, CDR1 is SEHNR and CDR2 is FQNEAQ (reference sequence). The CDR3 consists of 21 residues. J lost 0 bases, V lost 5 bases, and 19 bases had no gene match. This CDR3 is CASSTTNYWDREPSGANVLTF. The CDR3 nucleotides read TGTGCCAGCAGCACAACAAATTACTGGGACAGAGAACCCTCTGGGGCCAACGTCCTGACTTTC. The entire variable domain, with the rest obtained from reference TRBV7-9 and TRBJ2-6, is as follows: DTGVSQNPRHKITKRGQNVTFRCDPISEHNRLYWYRQTLGQGPEFLTYFQNEAQLEKSRLLSDRFSAERPKGSFSTLEIQRTEQGDSAMYLCASSTTNYWDREPSGANVLTFGAGSRLTVL.

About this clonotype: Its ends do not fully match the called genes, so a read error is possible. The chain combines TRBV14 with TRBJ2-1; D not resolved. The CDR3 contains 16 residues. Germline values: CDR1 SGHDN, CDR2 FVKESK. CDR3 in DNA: TGTGCCAACAGCATAACACCGGGCGGCCTTAAGAACCGGCAGTTCTTC. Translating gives CANSITPGGLKNRQFF.

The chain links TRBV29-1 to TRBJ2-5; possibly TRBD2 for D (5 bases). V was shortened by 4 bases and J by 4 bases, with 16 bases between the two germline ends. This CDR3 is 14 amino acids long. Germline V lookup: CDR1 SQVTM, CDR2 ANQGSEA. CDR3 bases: TGCAGCGTTGGAAAGGACTTCTGGGGAGAGACCCAGTACTTC. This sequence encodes CSVGKDFWGETQYF.

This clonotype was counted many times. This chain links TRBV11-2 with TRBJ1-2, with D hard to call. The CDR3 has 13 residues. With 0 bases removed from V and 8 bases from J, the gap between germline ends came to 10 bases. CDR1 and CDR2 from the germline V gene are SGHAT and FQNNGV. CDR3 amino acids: CASSLDAELGYTF. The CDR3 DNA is TGTGCCAGCAGCTTAGATGCCGAGCTCGGCTACACCTTC.

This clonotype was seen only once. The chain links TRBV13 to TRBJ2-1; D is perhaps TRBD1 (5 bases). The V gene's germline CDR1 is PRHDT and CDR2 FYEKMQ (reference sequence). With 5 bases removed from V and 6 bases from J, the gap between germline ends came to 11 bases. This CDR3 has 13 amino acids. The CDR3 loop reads CASSRDSFNEQFF. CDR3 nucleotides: TGTGCCAGCAGCCGCGACAGCTTCAATGAGCAGTTCTTC. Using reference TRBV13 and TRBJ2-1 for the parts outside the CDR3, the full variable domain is AAGVIQSPRHLIKEKRETATLKCYPIPRHDTVYWYQQGPGQDPQFLISFYEKMQSDKGSIPDRFSAQQFSDYHSELNMSSLELGDSALYFCASSRDSFNEQFFGPGTRLTVL.

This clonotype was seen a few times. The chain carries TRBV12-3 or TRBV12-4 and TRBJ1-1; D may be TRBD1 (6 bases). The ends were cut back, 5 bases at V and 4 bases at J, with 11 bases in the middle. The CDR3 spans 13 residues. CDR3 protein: CASSRTGITEAFF. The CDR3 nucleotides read TGTGCCAGCAGTCGAACAGGGATCACTGAAGCTTTCTTT.

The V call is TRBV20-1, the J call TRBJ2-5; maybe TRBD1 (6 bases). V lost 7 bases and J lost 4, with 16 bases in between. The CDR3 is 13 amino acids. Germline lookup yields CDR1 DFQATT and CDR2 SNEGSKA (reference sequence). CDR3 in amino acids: CSGTRGFGETQYF. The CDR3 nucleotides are TGCAGTGGGACCAGGGGCTTTGGAGAGACCCAGTACTTC.

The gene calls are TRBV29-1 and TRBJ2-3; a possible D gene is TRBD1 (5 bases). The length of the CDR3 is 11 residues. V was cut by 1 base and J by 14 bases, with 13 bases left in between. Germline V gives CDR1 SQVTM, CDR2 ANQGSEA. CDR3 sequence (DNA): TGCAGCGTTGAAGGGTCTTGTAGGGGGTATTTT. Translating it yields CSVEGSCRGYF.

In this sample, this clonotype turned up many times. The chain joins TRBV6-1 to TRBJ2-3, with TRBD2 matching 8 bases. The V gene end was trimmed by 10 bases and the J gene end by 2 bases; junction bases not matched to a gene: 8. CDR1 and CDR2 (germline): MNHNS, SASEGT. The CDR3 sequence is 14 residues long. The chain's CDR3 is CATGREVLTDTQYF. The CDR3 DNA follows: TGTGCCACTGGGCGGGAGGTACTCACAGATACGCAGTATTTT.